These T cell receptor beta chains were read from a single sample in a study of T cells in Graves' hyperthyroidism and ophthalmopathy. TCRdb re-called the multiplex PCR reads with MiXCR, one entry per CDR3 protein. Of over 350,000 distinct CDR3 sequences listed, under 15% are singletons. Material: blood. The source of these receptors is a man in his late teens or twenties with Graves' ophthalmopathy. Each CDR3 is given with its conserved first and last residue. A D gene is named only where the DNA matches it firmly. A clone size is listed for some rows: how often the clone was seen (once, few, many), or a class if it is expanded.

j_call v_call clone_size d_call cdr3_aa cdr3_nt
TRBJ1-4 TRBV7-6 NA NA CASRDNNNEKLFF TGTGCCAGCCGGGACAACAATAATGAAAAACTGTTTTTT
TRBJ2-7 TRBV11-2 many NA CASSPGSGYEQYF TGTGCCAGCAGCCCAGGGAGTGGCTACGAGCAGTACTTC
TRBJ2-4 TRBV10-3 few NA CAISEQGQGKNIQYF TGTGCCATCAGTGAGCAGGGCCAGGGGAAAAACATTCAGTACTTC
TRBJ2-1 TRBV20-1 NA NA CSARDQRFGEQFF TGCAGTGCTAGAGATCAGAGATTCGGTGAGCAGTTCTTC
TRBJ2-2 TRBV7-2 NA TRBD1 CASSSPPTGGRSGELFF TGTGCCAGCAGCTCCCCGCCCACAGGGGGCCGATCCGGGGAGCTGTTTTTT
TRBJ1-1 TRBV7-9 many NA CASSPGNPNTEAFF TGTGCCAGCAGCCCAGGGAATCCGAACACTGAAGCTTTCTTT
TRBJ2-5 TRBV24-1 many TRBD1 CATGTGEETQYF TGTGCCACAGGGACAGGGGAGGAGACCCAGTACTTC
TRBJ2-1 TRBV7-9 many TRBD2 CASSFQRGTGDEQFF TGTGCCAGCAGTTTTCAGCGGGGGACCGGGGATGAGCAGTTCTTC
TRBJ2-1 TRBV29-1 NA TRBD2 CSVEAALADYYNEQFF TGCAGCGTTGAAGCGGCCCTAGCGGACTACTACAATGAGCAGTTCTTC
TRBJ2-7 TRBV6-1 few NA CASSYIAGSYEQYF TGTGCCAGCAGTTATATCGCAGGCTCCTACGAGCAGTACTTC
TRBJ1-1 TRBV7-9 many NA CASSDRGWRGGMNTEAFF TGTGCCAGCAGCGACCGGGGTTGGAGGGGAGGGATGAACACTGAAGCTTTCTTT
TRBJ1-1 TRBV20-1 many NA CSATGTLNTEAFF TGCAGTGCTACCGGGACACTAAACACTGAAGCTTTCTTT
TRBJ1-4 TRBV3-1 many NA CASSQEGREEEKLFF TGTGCCAGCAGCCAAGAGGGCAGGGAGGAGGAAAAACTGTTTTTT
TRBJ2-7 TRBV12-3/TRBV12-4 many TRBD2 CASSDGTSGGALYEQYF TGTGCCAGCAGCGACGGGACTAGCGGGGGGGCCCTCTACGAGCAGTACTTC
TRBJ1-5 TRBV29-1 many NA CSVAGDVDQPQHF TGCAGCGTTGCAGGGGATGTGGATCAGCCCCAGCATTTT
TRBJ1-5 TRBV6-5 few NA CASSYSLAGALSNQPQHF TGTGCCAGCAGTTACTCTCTGGCAGGGGCGCTTAGCAATCAGCCCCAGCATTTT
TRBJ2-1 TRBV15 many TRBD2 CATSRPPGLAMNEQFF TGTGCCACCAGCAGACCTCCGGGACTAGCTATGAATGAGCAGTTCTTC
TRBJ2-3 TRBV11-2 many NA CASSLKPGPIPDTQYF TGTGCCAGCAGCTTGAAGCCGGGCCCGATCCCAGATACGCAGTATTTT
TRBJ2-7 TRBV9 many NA CASSSSGLSSYEQYF TGTGCCAGCAGCTCCAGCGGGCTTAGCTCCTACGAGCAGTACTTC
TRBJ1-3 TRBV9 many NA CASSVDYSGNTIYF TGTGCCAGCAGCGTAGACTACTCTGGAAACACCATATATTTT
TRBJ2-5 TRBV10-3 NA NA CATTRGWGGAETQYF TGTGCCACCACCCGAGGGTGGGGTGGGGCTGAGACCCAGTACTTC
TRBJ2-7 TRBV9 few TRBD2 CASSPFGAGEISYEQYF TGTGCCAGCAGCCCCTTTGGAGCGGGAGAAATCTCCTACGAGCAGTACTTC
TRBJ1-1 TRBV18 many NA CASSPDRQKEAFF TGTGCCAGCTCACCAGATCGACAGAAAGAAGCTTTCTTT
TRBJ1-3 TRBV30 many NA CAWVSASGNTIYF TGTGCCTGGGTCAGTGCCTCTGGAAACACCATATATTTT
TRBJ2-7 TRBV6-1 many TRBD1 CASSYAGQGYEQYF TGTGCCAGCAGTTACGCGGGACAGGGCTACGAGCAGTACTTC
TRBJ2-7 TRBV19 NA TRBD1 CASSISGQGVFEQYF TGTGCCAGTAGTATATCGGGACAGGGAGTCTTCGAGCAGTACTTC
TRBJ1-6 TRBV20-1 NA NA CSASLGGSNSPLHF TGCAGTGCTTCCCTCGGCGGATCTAATTCACCCCTCCACTTT
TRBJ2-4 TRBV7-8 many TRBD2 CASSWTGRAEGNIQYF TGTGCCAGCAGCTGGACCGGGAGGGCCGAGGGGAACATTCAGTACTTC
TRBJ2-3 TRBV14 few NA CASRQAADTQYF TGTGCCAGCAGACAAGCGGCAGATACGCAGTATTTT
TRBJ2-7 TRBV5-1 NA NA CASSLARLPNSYEQYF TGCGCCAGCAGCTTAGCTCGTCTCCCCAACTCCTACGAGCAGTACTTC
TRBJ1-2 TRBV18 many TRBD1 CASSPSGGMGYTF TGTGCCAGCTCACCATCAGGGGGCATGGGCTACACCTTC
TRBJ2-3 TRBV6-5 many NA CASSYWDSTDTQYF TGTGCCAGCAGTTACTGGGACTCCACAGATACGCAGTATTTT
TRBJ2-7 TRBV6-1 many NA CASTPRGGGDATYEQYF TGTGCCAGCACACCGAGGGGGGGCGGGGACGCAACCTACGAGCAGTACTTC
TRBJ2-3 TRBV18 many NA CASSLGAFYTDTQYF TGTGCCAGCTCCCTAGGGGCATTCTACACAGATACGCAGTATTTT
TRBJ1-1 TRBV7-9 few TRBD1 CASSNRQGNTEAFF TGTGCCAGCAGCAATCGACAGGGTAACACTGAAGCTTTCTTT
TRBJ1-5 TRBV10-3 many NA CAISESTGLQPQHF TGTGCCATCAGTGAGTCGACGGGATTACAGCCCCAGCATTTT
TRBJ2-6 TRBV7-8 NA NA CASSSPRVGANVLTF TGTGCCAGCAGCTCCCCTCGGGTTGGGGCCAACGTCCTGACTTTC
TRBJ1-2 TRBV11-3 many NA CASSLSRDYGYTF TGTGCCAGCAGCTTATCCAGGGACTATGGCTACACCTTC